Listed below are T cell receptor beta chains from one sample, sequenced in a study of blood T cell repertoires in COVID-19. Clones were sequenced by immunoSEQ multiplex PCR, and TCRdb holds only the in-frame ones, with some missing. The table shows around 380,000 clones, with 70% to 90% occurring only once. Sequencing was carried out using PBMCs or T cells enriched from blood (not recorded which). Every receptor here comes from a man aged 25-45 years who had recovered from COVID-19. Both conserved end residues are part of each CDR3. Fields, in order: CDR3 length, clone size, D gene, V gene, J gene, CDR3 DNA, CDR3 protein. D genes are given only for firm matches. A row's size may be missing; if present it is once, few, many or a size class.

length: 17; size: .; D: TRBD1; V: TRBV6-1; J: TRBJ1-1; DNA: TGTGCCAGCAGTGAAAGGACAGGGATTGGGGGGAACACTGAAGCTTTCTTT; CDR3: CASSERTGIGGNTEAFF
length: 15; size: .; D: .; V: TRBV6-6; J: TRBJ2-2; DNA: TGTGCCAGCAGTTACGGGGGGGCTCCCGCCGGGGAGCTGTTTTTT; CDR3: CASSYGGAPAGELFF
length: 17; size: .; D: TRBD1; V: TRBV6-1; J: TRBJ1-6; DNA: TGTGCCAGCAGTGAAATAAAGGAAAAGGGGGCCTGGTCACCCCTCCACTTT; CDR3: CASSEIKEKGAWSPLHF
length: 14; size: .; D: .; V: TRBV7-9; J: TRBJ2-5; DNA: TGTGCCAGCAGCTTAAACCAGGGGCAAGAGACCCAGTACTTC; CDR3: CASSLNQGQETQYF
length: 12; size: .; D: .; V: TRBV7-2; J: TRBJ2-5; DNA: TGTGCCAGCAGCTTCGACTTAGAGACCCAGTACTTC; CDR3: CASSFDLETQYF
length: 11; size: once; D: .; V: TRBV25-1; J: TRBJ2-1; DNA: TGTGCCAGCGAGAGGGTCGGTGAGCAGTTCTTC; CDR3: CASERVGEQFF
length: 14; size: once; D: TRBD1; V: TRBV18; J: TRBJ2-7; DNA: TGTGCCAGCTCAACACAGGGGCCGGCCTACGAGCAGTACTTC; CDR3: CASSTQGPAYEQYF
length: 13; size: .; D: .; V: TRBV2; J: TRBJ1-2; DNA: TGTGCCAGCAGTGCAGAGGCAGGGGTCGGCTACACCTTC; CDR3: CASSAEAGVGYTF
length: 15; size: .; D: .; V: TRBV6-1; J: TRBJ1-2; DNA: TGTGCCAGCAGGACGGGACATACAGCTAACTATGGCTACACCTTC; CDR3: CASRTGHTANYGYTF
length: 16; size: .; D: TRBD1; V: TRBV7-9; J: TRBJ2-7; DNA: TGTGCCAGCAGCTTAGGTCAAGGGACAGTAGACTACGAGCAGTACTTC; CDR3: CASSLGQGTVDYEQYF
length: 12; size: .; D: .; V: TRBV6-5; J: TRBJ1-3; DNA: TGTGCCAGCAGTTACAAGGACTACACCATATATTTT; CDR3: CASSYKDYTIYF
length: 12; size: .; D: .; V: TRBV3-1/TRBV3-2; J: TRBJ1-2; DNA: TGTGCCAGCAGCGAACAGGTCTATGGCTACACCTTC; CDR3: CASSEQVYGYTF
length: 16; size: .; D: .; V: TRBV5-5; J: TRBJ1-6; DNA: TGTGCCAGCAGCTCGGTCCTGAGCTCCTATAATTCACCCCTCCACTTT; CDR3: CASSSVLSSYNSPLHF
length: 13; size: .; D: .; V: TRBV12-3/TRBV12-4; J: TRBJ2-7; DNA: TGTGCCAGCAGTTTACGGGTTACCTACGAGCAGTACTTC; CDR3: CASSLRVTYEQYF
length: 17; size: once; D: .; V: TRBV2; J: TRBJ2-6; DNA: TGTGCCAGCAGTGTAGGACAGTCCTCGGCTGGGGCCAACGTCCTGACTTTC; CDR3: CASSVGQSSAGANVLTF
length: 15; size: .; D: TRBD2; V: TRBV7-2; J: TRBJ2-5; DNA: TGTGCCAGCAGCTTACGGCGGGGGGGCCCGGAGACCCAGTACTTC; CDR3: CASSLRRGGPETQYF
length: 13; size: .; D: .; V: TRBV19; J: TRBJ2-5; DNA: TGTGCCAGTAGTAGAGACAGCGAAGAGACCCAGTACTTC; CDR3: CASSRDSEETQYF
length: 12; size: .; D: .; V: TRBV29-1; J: TRBJ1-4; DNA: TGCAGCGTTTTGGAGCGGGAGGGAAAACTGTTTTTT; CDR3: CSVLEREGKLFF
length: 13; size: .; D: TRBD1; V: TRBV3-1/TRBV3-2; J: TRBJ1-2; DNA: TGTGCCAGCAGCCGGCTCCAGGGGGAAGGCTACACCTTC; CDR3: CASSRLQGEGYTF
length: 16; size: .; D: TRBD1; V: TRBV9; J: TRBJ2-3; DNA: TGTGCCAGCAGCGTCAGACAGGGGGTGAATACAGATACGCAGTATTTT; CDR3: CASSVRQGVNTDTQYF
length: 13; size: .; D: .; V: TRBV27; J: TRBJ1-2; DNA: TGTGCCAGCAGTCCCTATCCTAACTATGGCTACACCTTC; CDR3: CASSPYPNYGYTF
length: 17; size: .; D: TRBD1; V: TRBV2; J: TRBJ1-6; DNA: TGTGCCAGCAGTGAAAGGGGGCGGGCAGGGCAAAATTCACCCCTCCACTTT; CDR3: CASSERGRAGQNSPLHF
length: 12; size: .; D: .; V: TRBV19; J: TRBJ1-5; DNA: TGTGCCAGTAGTAGACCAGGACAGCCCCAGCATTTT; CDR3: CASSRPGQPQHF
length: 17; size: .; D: TRBD1; V: TRBV25-1; J: TRBJ1-2; DNA: TGTGCCAGCAGTGTAGATGGGACAGTCATCACGGACTATGGCTACACCTTC; CDR3: CASSVDGTVITDYGYTF
length: 15; size: .; D: .; V: TRBV9; J: TRBJ1-2; DNA: TGTGCCAGCAGCCCATTACAGGGTTCCCCCATTGGCTACACCTTC; CDR3: CASSPLQGSPIGYTF
length: 15; size: .; D: .; V: TRBV13; J: TRBJ1-2; DNA: TGTGCCAGCAGCTTAGGAACAGGGCAGAACTATGGCTACACCTTC; CDR3: CASSLGTGQNYGYTF
length: 16; size: .; D: TRBD2; V: TRBV6-5; J: TRBJ2-3; DNA: TGTGCCAGCAGTTCTCATAGCGGGGGGTTTGGAGATACGCAGTATTTT; CDR3: CASSSHSGGFGDTQYF
length: 13; size: once; D: .; V: TRBV6-5; J: TRBJ1-1; DNA: TGTGCCAGCAGCCGAGGCCGGGGCACTGAAGCTTTCTTT; CDR3: CASSRGRGTEAFF
length: 15; size: .; D: TRBD2; V: TRBV5-4; J: TRBJ2-7; DNA: TGTGCCAGCAGCTTCGAGGGAGGGAACACCTACGAGCAGTACTTC; CDR3: CASSFEGGNTYEQYF
length: 17; size: few; D: .; V: TRBV19; J: TRBJ1-5; DNA: TGTGCCAGTAGTATTAGCATAACTGGACAGTTAAATCAGCCCCAGCATTTT; CDR3: CASSISITGQLNQPQHF
length: 15; size: once; D: TRBD1; V: TRBV5-6; J: TRBJ2-7; DNA: TGTGCCAGCAGCCTCGGGACAGGGGGACTCCGGGAGCAGTACTTC; CDR3: CASSLGTGGLREQYF
length: 14; size: .; D: .; V: TRBV7-8; J: TRBJ1-2; DNA: TGTGCCAGCAGCTTAGGGGCCTTCTTCAAAGGCTACACCTTC; CDR3: CASSLGAFFKGYTF
length: 12; size: .; D: .; V: TRBV28; J: TRBJ1-2; DNA: TGTGCCAGCAGGGTGGGAGGCTATGGCTACACCTTC; CDR3: CASRVGGYGYTF
length: 11; size: .; D: .; V: TRBV27; J: TRBJ2-3; DNA: TGTGCCAGCGGCAGGACAGATACGCAGTATTTT; CDR3: CASGRTDTQYF
length: 14; size: .; D: .; V: TRBV28; J: TRBJ1-1; DNA: TGTGCCAGCAGTCCACAAACAGGGAACACTGAAGCTTTCTTT; CDR3: CASSPQTGNTEAFF
length: 14; size: .; D: .; V: TRBV30; J: TRBJ2-1; DNA: TGTGCCTGGAGTAACAGGGCTAGGGGCAATGAGCAGTTCTTC; CDR3: CAWSNRARGNEQFF
length: 16; size: .; D: .; V: TRBV28; J: TRBJ1-5; DNA: TGTGCCAGCAGTTTGGGACTGGGAATGGTTGGTAAGCCCCAGCATTTT; CDR3: CASSLGLGMVGKPQHF
length: 13; size: .; D: TRBD1; V: TRBV29-1; J: TRBJ1-2; DNA: TGCAGCGTGGGTGGGACAGGGGGCCAAGGCTACACCTTC; CDR3: CSVGGTGGQGYTF
length: 12; size: .; D: TRBD2; V: TRBV5-4; J: TRBJ2-1; DNA: TGTGCCAGCAGCTTGTATGCGGGGGGGCAGTTCTTC; CDR3: CASSLYAGGQFF
length: 14; size: .; D: TRBD1; V: TRBV18; J: TRBJ2-7; DNA: TGTGCCAGCTCACCCGAATTGACAGGGTCCGAGCAGTACTTC; CDR3: CASSPELTGSEQYF
length: 14; size: once; D: .; V: TRBV3-1/TRBV3-2; J: TRBJ1-5; DNA: TGTGCCAGCAGCCAAGGGGGCAGTCATCAGCCCCAGCATTTT; CDR3: CASSQGGSHQPQHF
length: 13; size: .; D: .; V: TRBV2; J: TRBJ2-5; DNA: TGTGCCAGCAGTGACCAGGTGGGCGAGACCCAGTACTTC; CDR3: CASSDQVGETQYF
length: 15; size: .; D: TRBD1; V: TRBV19; J: TRBJ1-5; DNA: TGTGCCAGTAGTATTCAGGACAGGGGGAATCAGCCCCAGCATTTT; CDR3: CASSIQDRGNQPQHF
length: 16; size: .; D: .; V: TRBV27; J: TRBJ1-1; DNA: TGTGCCAGCACCCCCTCCCTCTCAACAGGACGCACTGAAGCTTTCTTT; CDR3: CASTPSLSTGRTEAFF
length: 16; size: .; D: .; V: TRBV6-5; J: TRBJ2-1; DNA: TGTGCCAGCAGTTACAGGCGGCAGGGGTTTGGCAATGAGCAGTTCTTC; CDR3: CASSYRRQGFGNEQFF